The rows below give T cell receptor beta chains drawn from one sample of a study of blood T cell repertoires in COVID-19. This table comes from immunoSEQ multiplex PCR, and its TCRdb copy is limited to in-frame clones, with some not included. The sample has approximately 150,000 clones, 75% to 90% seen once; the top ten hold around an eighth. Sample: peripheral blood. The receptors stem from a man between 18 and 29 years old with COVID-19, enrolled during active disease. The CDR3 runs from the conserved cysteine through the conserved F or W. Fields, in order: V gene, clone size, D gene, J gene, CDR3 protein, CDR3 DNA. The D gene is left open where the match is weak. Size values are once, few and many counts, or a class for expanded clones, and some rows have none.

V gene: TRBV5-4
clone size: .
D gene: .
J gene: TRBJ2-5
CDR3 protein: CASSLWREEETQYF
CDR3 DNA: TGTGCCAGCAGCTTGTGGAGGGAGGAAGAGACCCAGTACTTC

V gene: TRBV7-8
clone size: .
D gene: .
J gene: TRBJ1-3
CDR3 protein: CASSSPIYRGSSGNTIYF
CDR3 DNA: TGTGCCAGCAGCTCCCCGATCTATAGGGGCTCCTCTGGAAACACCATATATTTT

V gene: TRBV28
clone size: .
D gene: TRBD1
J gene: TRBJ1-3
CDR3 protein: CASRMDRGRRVVGNTIYF
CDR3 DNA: TGTGCCAGCAGGATGGACAGGGGGCGCCGTGTCGTTGGAAACACCATATATTTT

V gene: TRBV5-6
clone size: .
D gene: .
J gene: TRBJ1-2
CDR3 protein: CASSPGWGEGNGYTF
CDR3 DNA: TGTGCCAGCAGCCCCGGGTGGGGGGAAGGTAACGGCTACACCTTC

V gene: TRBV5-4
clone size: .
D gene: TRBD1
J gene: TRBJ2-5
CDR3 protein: CASSPLQGARETQYF
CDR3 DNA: TGTGCCAGCAGCCCATTACAGGGGGCGCGGGAGACCCAGTACTTC

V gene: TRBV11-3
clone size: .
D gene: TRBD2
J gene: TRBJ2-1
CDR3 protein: CASSSGTSGRNEQFF
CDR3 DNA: TGTGCCAGCAGCTCAGGGACTAGCGGCAGGAATGAGCAGTTCTTC

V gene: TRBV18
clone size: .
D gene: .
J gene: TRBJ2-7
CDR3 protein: CASSTGGEFEQYF
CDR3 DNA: TGTGCCAGCTCGACAGGTGGGGAGTTTGAGCAGTACTTC

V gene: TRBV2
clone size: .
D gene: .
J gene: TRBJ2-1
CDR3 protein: CASSGVGGYNEQFF
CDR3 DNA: TGTGCCAGCAGTGGCGTAGGGGGCTACAATGAGCAGTTCTTC

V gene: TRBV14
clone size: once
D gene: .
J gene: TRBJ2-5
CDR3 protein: CASSQGSQETQYF
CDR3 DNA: TGTGCCAGCAGCCAAGGGAGTCAAGAGACCCAGTACTTC

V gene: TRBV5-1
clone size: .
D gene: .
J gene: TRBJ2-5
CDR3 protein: CASTSGGGSETQYF
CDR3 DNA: TGCGCCAGCACCTCTGGTGGCGGTTCAGAGACCCAGTACTTC

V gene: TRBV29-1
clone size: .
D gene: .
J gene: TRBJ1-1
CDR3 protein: CSVGRGLNTEAFF
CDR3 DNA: TGCAGCGTTGGTCGGGGTTTGAACACTGAAGCTTTCTTT

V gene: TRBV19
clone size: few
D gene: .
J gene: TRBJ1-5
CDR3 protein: CASSIDLRAGQPQHF
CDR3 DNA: TGTGCCAGTAGTATAGATCTTAGGGCGGGGCAGCCCCAGCATTTT

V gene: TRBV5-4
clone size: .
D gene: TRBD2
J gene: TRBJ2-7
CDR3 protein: CASSLASGGHYEQYF
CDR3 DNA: TGTGCCAGCAGCTTGGCCAGCGGGGGCCACTACGAGCAGTACTTC

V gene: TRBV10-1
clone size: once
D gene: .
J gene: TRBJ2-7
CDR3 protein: CASSEFGPGVIYEQYF
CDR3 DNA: .

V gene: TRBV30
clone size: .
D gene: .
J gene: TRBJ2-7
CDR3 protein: CAWSGGQGTSQYF
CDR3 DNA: TGTGCCTGGAGTGGGGGACAAGGAACCTCGCAGTACTTC

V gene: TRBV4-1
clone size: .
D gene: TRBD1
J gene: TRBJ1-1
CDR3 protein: CASSQRNRGTEAFF
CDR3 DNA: TGCGCCAGCAGCCAGAGGAACAGGGGCACTGAAGCTTTCTTT

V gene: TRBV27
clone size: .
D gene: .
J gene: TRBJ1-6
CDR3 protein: CASSLSRHRDNSPLHF
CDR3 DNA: TGTGCCAGCAGTTTATCTCGTCACAGGGATAATTCACCCCTCCACTTT

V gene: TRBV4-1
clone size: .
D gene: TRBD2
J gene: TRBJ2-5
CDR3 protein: CASSPRLAGQETQYF
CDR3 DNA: TGCGCCAGCAGCCCCCGACTAGCGGGACAAGAGACCCAGTACTTC

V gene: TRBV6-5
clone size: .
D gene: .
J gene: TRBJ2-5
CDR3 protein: CASSYRWQGGETQYF
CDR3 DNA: TGTGCCAGCAGTTACCGGTGGCAGGGAGGAGAGACCCAGTACTTC

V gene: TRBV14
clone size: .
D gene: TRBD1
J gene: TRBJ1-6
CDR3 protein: CASSSDRGREPLHF
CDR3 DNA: TGTGCCAGCAGCAGCGACAGGGGGCGAGAACCCCTCCACTTT

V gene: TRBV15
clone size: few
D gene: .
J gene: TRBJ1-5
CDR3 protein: CATSREYSNQPQHF
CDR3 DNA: TGTGCCACCAGCAGAGAATATAGCAATCAGCCCCAGCATTTT

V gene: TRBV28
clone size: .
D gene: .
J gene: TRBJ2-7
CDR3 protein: CASTPFGGHYEQYF
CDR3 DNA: TGTGCCAGTACTCCATTCGGGGGGCACTACGAGCAGTACTTC

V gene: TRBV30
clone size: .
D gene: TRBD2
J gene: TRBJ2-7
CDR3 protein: CAWSPRLAGATGQYF
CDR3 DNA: TGTGCCTGGAGTCCCCGGCTAGCGGGAGCCACTGGGCAGTACTTC

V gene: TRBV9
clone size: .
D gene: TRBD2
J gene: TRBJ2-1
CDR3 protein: CASSASSGLYNEQFF
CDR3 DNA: TGTGCCAGCAGCGCATCTAGCGGGCTGTACAATGAGCAGTTCTTC

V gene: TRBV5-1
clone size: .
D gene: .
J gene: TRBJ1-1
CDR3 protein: CASSITGTEAFF
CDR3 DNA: TGCGCCAGCAGCATAACAGGGACTGAAGCTTTCTTT

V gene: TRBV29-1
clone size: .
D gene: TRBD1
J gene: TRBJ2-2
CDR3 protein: CSVSGQGYTGELFF
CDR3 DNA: TGCAGCGTGTCGGGACAGGGCTACACCGGGGAGCTGTTTTTT

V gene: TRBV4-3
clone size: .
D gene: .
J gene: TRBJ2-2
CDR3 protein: CASSHGLANTGELFF
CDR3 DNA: TGCGCCAGCAGCCACGGACTGGCGAACACCGGGGAGCTGTTTTTT

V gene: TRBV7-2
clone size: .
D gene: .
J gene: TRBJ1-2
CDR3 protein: CASSITGPQDYGYTF
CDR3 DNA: TGTGCCAGCAGCATAACAGGGCCGCAAGACTATGGCTACACCTTC

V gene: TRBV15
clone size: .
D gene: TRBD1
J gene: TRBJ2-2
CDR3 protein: CATQPGGGDTGELFF
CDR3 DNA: TGTGCCACGCAACCAGGGGGCGGGGACACCGGGGAGCTGTTTTTT

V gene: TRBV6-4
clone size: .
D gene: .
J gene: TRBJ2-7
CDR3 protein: CASSEGSEGHEQYF
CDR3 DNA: TGTGCCAGCAGTGAGGGAAGCGAGGGTCACGAGCAGTACTTC

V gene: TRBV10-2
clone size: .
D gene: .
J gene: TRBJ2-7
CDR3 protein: CASWGSAYEQYF
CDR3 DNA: TGCGCCAGCTGGGGCTCGGCCTACGAGCAGTACTTC

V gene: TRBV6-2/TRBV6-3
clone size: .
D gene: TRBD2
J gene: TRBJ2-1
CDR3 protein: CASSYRTSGNEQFF
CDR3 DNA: TGTGCCAGCAGTTACCGGACTAGCGGCAATGAGCAGTTCTTC

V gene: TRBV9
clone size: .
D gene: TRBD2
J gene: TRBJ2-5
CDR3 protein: CASSAGGLEQETQYF
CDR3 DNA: TGTGCCAGCAGCGCGGGGGGGCTGGAGCAAGAGACCCAGTACTTC

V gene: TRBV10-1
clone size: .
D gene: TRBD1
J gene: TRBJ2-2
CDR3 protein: CASSESKDNRGQNTGELFF
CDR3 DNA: TGCGCCAGCAGTGAGTCGAAAGATAACAGGGGGCAAAACACCGGGGAGCTGTTTTTT

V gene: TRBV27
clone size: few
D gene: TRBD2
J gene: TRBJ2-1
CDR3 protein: CASSLSTSGNEQFF
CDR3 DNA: TGTGCCAGCAGTTTATCGACTAGCGGCAATGAGCAGTTCTTC

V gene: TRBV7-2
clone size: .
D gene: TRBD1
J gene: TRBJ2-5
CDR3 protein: CASSYHRGPETQYF
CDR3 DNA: TGTGCCAGCAGCTACCACAGGGGGCCTGAGACCCAGTACTTC

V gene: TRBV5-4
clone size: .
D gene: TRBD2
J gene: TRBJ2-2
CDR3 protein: CASSRLPSGRNTGELFF
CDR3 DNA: TGTGCCAGCAGCCGGCTTCCTAGCGGGAGGAACACCGGGGAGCTGTTTTTT

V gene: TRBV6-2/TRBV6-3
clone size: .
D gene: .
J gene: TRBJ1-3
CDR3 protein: CASSGLTGNTIYF
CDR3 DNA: TGTGCCAGCAGCGGACTGACTGGAAACACCATATATTTT

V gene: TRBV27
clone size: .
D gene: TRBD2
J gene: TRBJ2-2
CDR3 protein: CASSLGTSGYTGELFF
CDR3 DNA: TGTGCCAGCAGTTTGGGGACTAGCGGATACACCGGGGAGCTGTTTTTT

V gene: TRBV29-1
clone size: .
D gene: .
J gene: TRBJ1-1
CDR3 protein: CSLNRNTEAFF
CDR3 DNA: TGCAGCTTGAACAGGAACACTGAAGCTTTCTTT

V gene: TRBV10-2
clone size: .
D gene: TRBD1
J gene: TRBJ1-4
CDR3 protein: CASSGTGGGWHEKLFF
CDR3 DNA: TGCGCCAGCAGCGGGACAGGGGGGGGTTGGCATGAAAAACTGTTTTTT

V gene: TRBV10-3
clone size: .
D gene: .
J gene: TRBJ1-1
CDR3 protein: CAIKSIKNGDTEAFF
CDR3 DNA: TGTGCCATCAAATCCATCAAGAACGGGGACACTGAAGCTTTCTTT

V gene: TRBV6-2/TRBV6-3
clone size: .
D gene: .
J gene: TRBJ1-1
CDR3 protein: CASSLTTGITEAFF
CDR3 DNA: TGTGCCAGCAGCTTGACCACAGGGATCACTGAAGCTTTCTTT

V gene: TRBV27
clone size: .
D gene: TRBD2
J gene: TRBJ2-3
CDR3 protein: CASSLGRSPGGYTQYF
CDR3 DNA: TGTGCCAGCAGTCTGGGACGAAGCCCCGGGGGGTATACGCAGTATTTT

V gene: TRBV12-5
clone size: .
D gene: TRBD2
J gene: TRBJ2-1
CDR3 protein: CASGPTGTSGSQASYNEQFF
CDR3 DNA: TGTGCTAGTGGTCCGACCGGGACTAGCGGGAGCCAAGCCTCCTACAATGAGCAGTTCTTC

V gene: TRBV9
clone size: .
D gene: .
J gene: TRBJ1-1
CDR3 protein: CASSVYTTTEAFF
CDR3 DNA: TGTGCCAGCAGCGTATACACAACAACTGAAGCTTTCTTT

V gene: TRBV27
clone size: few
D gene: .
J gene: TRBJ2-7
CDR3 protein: CASSYAGEPYEQYF
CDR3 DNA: TGTGCCAGCAGTTACGCAGGGGAACCCTACGAGCAGTACTTC

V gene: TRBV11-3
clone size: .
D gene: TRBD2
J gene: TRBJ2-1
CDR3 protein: CASSSPGLAGKQFF
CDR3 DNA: TGTGCCAGCAGCTCCCCCGGACTAGCGGGGAAGCAGTTCTTC

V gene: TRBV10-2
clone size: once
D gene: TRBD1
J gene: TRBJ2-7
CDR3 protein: CATTTFDRVDEQYF
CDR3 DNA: TGCGCCACCACTACATTTGACAGGGTAGACGAGCAGTACTTC